A selection of T cell receptor beta chains follows, all from one sample in a study of technical replicates of blood from a few donors. The assay was immunoSEQ multiplex PCR, and TCRdb's table has in-frame clones only and misses some. The table has about 74,000 clones, more than 80% seen once. The sequenced material came from PBMCs. These receptor sequences come from a human donor in good health. Some clones in this sample may be carry-over from other donors' samples. Both conserved end residues are part of each CDR3. The D gene is left open where the match is weak. Clone size appears in some rows only: once, few, many, or a class for an expanded clone.

D gene	V gene	J gene	clone size	CDR3 protein	CDR3 DNA
NA	TRBV30	TRBJ2-3	NA	CAWNNRHTDTQYF	TGTGCCTGGAATAACAGACACACAGATACGCAGTATTTT
TRBD1	TRBV10-3	TRBJ2-3	NA	CAISFEKGQAQYF	TGTGCCATCAGTTTCGAGAAGGGACAGGCGCAGTATTTT
TRBD2	TRBV4-1	TRBJ2-1	NA	CASSQDSGSGGAYEQFF	TGCGCCAGCAGCCAAGATTCGGGCAGCGGGGGGGCCTATGAGCAGTTCTTC
TRBD1	TRBV9	TRBJ2-2	NA	CASSADRGNTGELFF	TGTGCCAGCAGCGCGGACAGGGGAAACACCGGGGAGCTGTTTTTT
NA	TRBV12-5	TRBJ2-5	NA	CASGSISGTSFQETQYF	TGTGCTAGTGGGTCCATTTCCGGGACATCATTCCAAGAGACCCAGTACTTC
TRBD1	TRBV6-1	TRBJ1-6	few	CASSDLDRAIHF	TGTGCCAGCAGTGACTTAGACAGGGCGATCCACTTT
NA	TRBV20-1	TRBJ2-3	few	CSARVSERQYF	TGCAGTGCTAGAGTGTCCGAGCGGCAGTATTTT
TRBD1	TRBV30	TRBJ2-7	NA	CAWSKGAYEQYF	TGTGCCTGGAGTAAGGGGGCTTACGAGCAGTACTTC
NA	TRBV19	TRBJ1-5	NA	CASSRGPNQPQHF	TGTGCCAGTAGTCGAGGTCCCAATCAGCCCCAGCATTTT
NA	TRBV6-5	TRBJ2-7	once	CASSYPGVGTYEQYF	TGTGCCAGCAGTTACCCGGGAGTAGGAACCTACGAGCAGTACTTC
TRBD1	TRBV29-1	TRBJ2-5	NA	CSVGTGGRRETQYF	TGCAGCGTGGGTACAGGGGGCCGTCGAGAGACCCAGTACTTC
TRBD2	TRBV6-1	TRBJ2-7	NA	CASSASFAGVTYEQYF	TGTGCCAGCAGTGCCTCTTTCGCGGGAGTTACCTACGAGCAGTACTTC
TRBD2	TRBV7-2	TRBJ2-3	NA	CASSLALSGSMGTDTQYF	TGTGCCAGCAGCTTAGCGCTCAGCGGGAGTATGGGGACAGATACGCAGTATTTT
TRBD2	TRBV7-2	TRBJ2-1	NA	CASRTRGGGVGNEQFF	TGTGCCAGCAGGACCCGGGGCGGGGGGGTCGGGAATGAGCAGTTCTTC
NA	TRBV27	TRBJ2-3	NA	CASSGGTARDTQYF	TGTGCCAGCAGTGGCGGGACAGCTCGGGATACGCAGTATTTT
TRBD2	TRBV5-1	TRBJ2-3	NA	CASSLGLGRALGDTQYF	TGCGCCAGCAGCTTGGGTCTCGGGAGGGCGCTGGGAGATACGCAGTATTTT
TRBD2	TRBV10-2	TRBJ2-1	NA	CASSESRRGGVNEQFF	TGCGCCAGCAGTGAGTCGAGGCGGGGGGGCGTCAATGAGCAGTTCTTC
NA	TRBV6-5	TRBJ2-6	NA	CASRRAGTGANVLTF	TGTGCCAGCAGACGCGCCGGTACTGGGGCCAACGTCCTGACTTTC
NA	TRBV18	TRBJ1-2	NA	CASHGVADNYGYTF	TGTGCCAGCCACGGGGTGGCGGATAACTATGGCTACACCTTT
TRBD1	TRBV9	TRBJ1-1	NA	CASSRGQGRSEAFF	TGTGCCAGCAGCAGAGGACAGGGTCGTTCTGAAGCTTTCTTT
TRBD2	TRBV7-3	TRBJ2-7	NA	CASSATSASSYEQYF	TGTGCCAGCAGCGCAACTAGCGCTAGCTCCTACGAGCAGTACTTC
TRBD1	TRBV6-6	TRBJ1-2	NA	CASSTPTGANYGYTF	TGTGCCAGCAGTACGCCGACAGGGGCTAACTATGGCTACACCTTC
NA	TRBV7-9	TRBJ1-2	NA	CASSQPGFPNYGYTF	TGTGCCAGCAGCCAACCAGGGTTCCCTAACTATGGCTACACCTTC
NA	TRBV6-6	TRBJ2-3	NA	CASRLGGSTDTQYF	TGTGCCAGTCGACTCGGCGGGAGCACAGATACGCAGTATTTT
NA	TRBV7-9	TRBJ2-3	NA	CASSLEGQYTDTQYF	TGTGCCAGCAGCTTAGAGGGGCAGTATACAGATACGCAGTATTTT
NA	TRBV6-5	TRBJ2-3	NA	CATNSRRADTQYF	TGTGCCACCAACTCTAGGAGGGCTGATACGCAGTATTTT
NA	TRBV4-3	TRBJ2-1	NA	CASSQSVGALKFF	TGCGCCAGCAGCCAATCGGTGGGAGCCTTGAAGTTCTTC
NA	TRBV18	TRBJ1-1	NA	CASSRVQGGYEAFF	TGTGCCAGCTCACGAGTACAGGGTGGCTATGAAGCTTTCTTT
NA	TRBV30	TRBJ1-2	NA	CAWVNKAGASSGYTF	TGTGCCTGGGTGAATAAGGCAGGGGCCAGCTCTGGCTACACCTTC
NA	TRBV28	TRBJ2-3	NA	CASSLGGLRDTQYF	TGTGCCAGCAGTTTAGGAGGGCTTAGAGATACGCAGTATTTT
NA	TRBV29-1	TRBJ2-7	NA	CSVEDSSYEQYF	TGCAGCGTTGAAGACAGTTCCTACGAGCAGTACTTC
TRBD2	TRBV5-1	TRBJ2-3	NA	CASSLASAGGPTDTQYF	TGCGCCAGCAGCTTGGCCAGTGCGGGGGGTCCCACAGATACGCAGTATTTT
NA	TRBV7-9	TRBJ2-7	NA	CASSSNDGGFYEQYF	TGTGCCAGCAGCTCAAATGACGGGGGATTTTACGAGCAGTACTTC
TRBD1	TRBV5-6	TRBJ2-7	NA	CASSLDRGFEQYF	TGTGCCAGCAGCTTGGACAGGGGGTTCGAGCAGTACTTC
NA	TRBV5-4	TRBJ2-3	NA	CASSLDSDTQYF	TGTGCCAGCAGCTTGGACTCGGATACGCAGTATTTT
NA	TRBV6-5	TRBJ1-6	NA	CASRGGNNSPLHF	TGTGCCAGCAGAGGAGGGAATAATTCACCCCTCCACTTT
TRBD1	TRBV27	TRBJ2-7	NA	CASTKLDRGFYEQYF	TGTGCCAGTACCAAATTGGACAGGGGTTTTTACGAGCAGTACTTC